Each of the 14 T cell receptor beta chains below was sequenced from the same sample in a study of blood T cells in healthy people across ages. A second PCR, run for about 7 to 12 cycles, used a sample-barcoded 5' primer plus a J-beta primer mix. TCRdb reprocessed the 5' RACE reads via MiXCR and lists one record per CDR3 protein. The repertoire has approximately 730,000 distinct CDR3 sequences, about 42% of them found once; the top ten carry roughly 19%. The sequenced sample consisted of blood. These receptors originate from a woman aged 55 to 70 in good health.

This clonotype was picked up one time. The rearrangement uses TRBV29-1 and TRBJ2-7, with 10 bases identical to TRBD1. The CDR3 runs to 14 residues. Germline-derived CDR1 and CDR2 are SQVTM and ANQGSEA. V shed 1 base, J shed 4 bases, and the junction held 4 bases outside the gene matches. For the CDR3, the DNA is TGCAGCGTTGAAGGATGGACAGGGGGTTACGAGCAGTACTTC. Protein sequence: CSVEGWTGGYEQYF.

This chain joins TRBV6-2 or TRBV6-3 and TRBJ1-5; D gene ambiguous. CDR1 and CDR2 from the germline V gene are MNHEY and SVGEGT. V was shortened by 6 bases and J by 3 bases, with 12 bases between the two germline ends. The CDR3 covers 14 residues. The CDR3 region has the DNA TGTGCCAGCAGCAAGAGGGTGTACAATCAGCCCCAGCATTTT. Its protein is CASSKRVYNQPQHF.

The sample holds a few counts of this clonotype. This sequence joins TRBV2 and TRBJ2-1; D tentatively reads TRBD1 or TRBD2 (5 bases each). Trimming shortened V by 8 bases and J by 7 bases, and 9 bases separated the two germline ends. The V gene's germline CDR1 is SNHLY and CDR2 FYNNEI. The CDR3 runs 11 residues. The CDR3 bases are TGTGCCAGCCGGGGCTCGAATGAGCAGTTCTTC. This sequence encodes CASRGSNEQFF.

V gene TRBV10-1 combines with J gene TRBJ2-7, with a tentative D call TRBD2 (6 bases). Trimming shortened V by 3 bases and J by 7 bases, and 16 bases separated the two germline ends. Looked up from germline, CDR1 is WNHNN and CDR2 is SYGVQD (reference sequence). CDR3 length equals 14 residues. In DNA, the CDR3 is TGCGCCAGCAGTGATAGCGGAGGTGCCAGGGAGCAGTACTTC. As protein: CASSDSGGAREQYF.

This chain connects TRBV20-1 to TRBJ2-7; 8 bases are shared with TRBD2. Germline-derived CDR1 and CDR2 are DFQATT and SNEGSKA (reference sequence). The CDR3 is made up of 14 amino acids. V gave up 3 bases and J gave up 0 bases; unmatched junction bases: 4. CDR3 sequence: CSASGRGLSYEQYF. Here the CDR3 DNA reads TGCAGTGCTAGCGGGAGGGGACTCTCCTACGAGCAGTACTTC.

The V gene is TRBV3-1, the J gene TRBJ2-3, with D perhaps matching TRBD1 (5 bases). V was pared by 1 base and J by 5 bases, with 7 bases between. This CDR3 has 13 residues. Germline V gene data show CDR1 as LGHDT and CDR2 as YNNKEL (reference sequence). CDR3 amino acids: CASSQARGDTQYF. CDR3 sequence (DNA): TGTGCCAGCAGCCAAGCTAGGGGAGATACGCAGTATTTT.

This chain links TRBV7-3 with TRBJ1-3; perhaps TRBD1 as D (5 bases). The ends were cut back, 3 bases at V and 0 bases at J, with 9 bases in the middle. Germline V gene sequence: CDR1 SGHTA, CDR2 FQGTGA. The CDR3 sequence is 15 residues long. This chain's CDR3 is CASSLGRTSGNTIYF. The CDR3 DNA sequence: TGTGCCAGCAGCTTGGGACGGACCTCTGGAAACACCATATATTTT.

The CDR3, as DNA: TGTGCCAGCAGCTTAGGGGTGCAGAAGGTGGCGGGGACCCAGTACTTC. Protein product: CASSLGVQKVAGTQYF. J is TRBJ2-5 and V is TRBV7-2; maybe TRBD2 (5 bases). The germline gives CDR1 SGHTA, CDR2 FQGNSA. There are 16 residues in the CDR3. Trimming took 1 base from V and 7 from J, leaving 19 bases between them.

CDR3 bases: TGTGCCAGCAGAAAAAGCGGGGGACAACACAGAGATACGCAGTATTTT. Its translation is CASRKSGGQHRDTQYF. The chain combines TRBV3-1 with TRBJ2-3, with 8 bases fitting TRBD2. V was pared by 6 bases and J by 5 bases, with 13 bases of the junction left unmatched. The CDR3 totals 16 residues. The germline V gene encodes CDR1 LGHDT and CDR2 YNNKEL (reference sequence).

This clonotype was detected many times. CDR3 region: CASSSRGHYLNIQYF. The CDR3 DNA sequence: TGTGCCAGCAGTTCCCGTGGACATTACTTAAACATTCAGTACTTC. The chain joins TRBV6-2 or TRBV6-3 to TRBJ2-4, with a tentative D call TRBD1 (5 bases). The germline V gene has CDR1 MNHEY and CDR2 SVGEGT. The CDR3 runs to 15 residues. Trimming left V 4 bases short and J 6 bases short, with 16 bases between.

This clonotype has just a few counts. The rearrangement uses TRBV3-1 and TRBJ2-5; D gene ambiguous. Germline assignment: CDR1 LGHDT and CDR2 YNNKEL (reference sequence). The CDR3 covers 14 residues. V was pared by 0 bases and J by 4 bases, with 9 bases between. In DNA form, the CDR3 reads TGTGCCAGCAGCCAAGATTCCAGCCTAGAGACCCAGTACTTC. Protein sequence: CASSQDSSLETQYF.

As for this clonotype: Just one base apart from a much larger clone, this may be a read error. The J gene is TRBJ1-6, the V gene TRBV7-3; no firm D call. This CDR3 is built from 15 residues. Looked up from germline, CDR1 is SGHTA and CDR2 is FQGTGA. The CDR3 here is CASSPRGGLNSPPHF. The CDR3 DNA sequence: TGTGCCAGCAGCCCCCGTGGTGGTCTGAATTCACCCCCCCACTTT. The entire variable domain, with the rest obtained from reference TRBV7-3 and TRBJ1-6, is as follows: GAGVSQTPSNKVTEKGKYVELRCDPISGHTALYWYRQSLGQGPEFLIYFQGTGAADDSGLPNDRFFAVRPEGSVSTLKIQRTERGDSAVYLCASSPRGGLNSPPHFGNGTRLTVT.

The CDR3 region is CASSWGQGTYNEQFF. The CDR3 DNA is TGTGCCAGCAGCTGGGGACAGGGAACCTACAATGAGCAGTTCTTC. V gene TRBV6-2 or TRBV6-3 combines with J gene TRBJ2-1; 9 bases match TRBD1. V was pared by 6 bases and J by 2 bases, with 5 bases of the junction left unmatched. Germline loops: CDR1 MNHEY, CDR2 SVGEGT. CDR3 length: 15 residues.

This clonotype was recorded many times. The V gene is TRBV27, the J gene TRBJ2-1; no clear D gene. The CDR3 is made up of 13 amino acids. Germline loops: CDR1 MNHEY, CDR2 SMNVEV (reference sequence). V lost 5 bases and J 2 bases, leaving 7 bases between the germline ends. CDR3 bases: TGTGCCAGCAGTGTAACCGCCTACAATGAGCAGTTCTTC. It is translated as CASSVTAYNEQFF.